These 32 T cell receptor beta chains originate from one sample sequenced in a study of CD8 T cells in Susac syndrome. Random-hexamer reverse transcription was applied to roughly 0.5 to 1 ug RNA. TCRdb re-called the immunoSEQ multiplex PCR reads with MiXCR, one entry per CDR3 protein. The sample gives some 300,000 distinct CDR3 sequences, roughly 85% of which show up once; approximately 0.11% is in the top ten. The sample was CD8+ T cells from PBMCs. The receptors stem from a human donor with multiple sclerosis.

The V and J genes are TRBV27 and TRBJ2-1; perhaps TRBD1 as D (7 bases). This CDR3 has 15 amino acids. In germline, CDR1 is MNHEY, CDR2 SMNVEV (reference sequence). V was shortened by 4 bases and J by 8 bases, with 18 bases between the two germline ends. DNA for the CDR3: TGTGCCAGCAGTTCGACCCGGACAGGCGGGGATGAGCAGTTCTTC. This codes for CASSSTRTGGDEQFF.

This clonotype was seen once. V is TRBV11-2 and J is TRBJ2-2, with TRBD2 identical over 10 bases. The CDR3 extends over 20 amino acids. Germline CDR1 is SGHAT and CDR2 is FQNNGV. Losses at the gene ends were 1 base for V and 6 bases for J; bases not matched to a gene: 17. CDR3 DNA sequence: TGTGCCAGCAGCTTAGTTAGCGGGAGGCCTTCCCCCCGCCGGTCCGGGGAGCTGTTTTTT. Translation: CASSLVSGRPSPRRSGELFF.

The chain recombines TRBV18 with TRBJ2-7; TRBD2 is a possible D gene (5 bases). The CDR3 length is 15 residues. Trimming stripped 3 bases from V and 3 bases from J, with 15 bases between. Germline CDR1 is KGHSH and CDR2 is LQKENI. The CDR3 sequence is CASSPSDSQFYEQYF. The CDR3 nucleotides are TGTGCCAGCTCACCGTCGGACTCCCAATTCTACGAGCAGTACTTC.

DNA of the CDR3: TGCAGTGCTAGAGTAGCGGGCCCCTCCTACAATGAGCAGTTCTTC. Amino acids: CSARVAGPSYNEQFF. The chain has TRBV20-1 and TRBJ2-1; 7 nucleotides agree with TRBD2. V was clipped by 1 base and J by 0 bases; unmatched bases: 3. CDR3 size: 15 residues. Germline V gene sequence: CDR1 DFQATT, CDR2 SNEGSKA (reference sequence).

The chain is built from TRBV9 and TRBJ2-7, with unresolved D. Germline V lookup: CDR1 SGDLS, CDR2 YYNGEE. Trimming cost V 4 bases and J 5 bases, with 13 bases left between them. The CDR3 is 13 residues long. CDR3 in amino acids: CASSPNPTNEQYF. The CDR3 DNA is TGTGCCAGCAGCCCCAATCCAACTAACGAGCAGTACTTC.

The chain is built from TRBV19 and TRBJ2-2; D perhaps matches TRBD1 (6 bases). V was trimmed by 3 bases and J by 2 bases, leaving 10 bases between them. Germline CDR1 and CDR2: LNHDA and SQIVND (reference sequence). The CDR3 extends over 15 amino acids. The CDR3 DNA is TGTGCCAGTAGTATTTCCGGGACAAACACCGGGGAGCTGTTTTTT. Its translation: CASSISGTNTGELFF.

The rearrangement joins TRBV9 to TRBJ1-4; 8 nucleotides line up with TRBD1. With V trimmed by 3 bases and J by 0 bases, 1 base remained unmatched. The CDR3 has 15 residues. Germline V CDR1 and CDR2: SGDLS, YYNGEE. Written as DNA, the CDR3 is TGTGCCAGCAGCGCGACAGGGGCAACTAATGAAAAACTGTTTTTT. It specifies CASSATGATNEKLFF.

This chain links TRBV7-9 with TRBJ2-1, with 8 bases that match TRBD1. Losses at the gene ends were 2 bases for V and 10 bases for J; bases not matched to a gene: 4. CDR1 SEHNR and CDR2 FQNEAQ come from the germline V gene (reference sequence). CDR3 size: 13 residues. The CDR3 sequence: CASSLPGGWEQFF. CDR3 DNA: TGTGCCAGCAGCTTACCAGGGGGCTGGGAGCAGTTCTTC. Complete variable domain (other parts from reference TRBV7-9 and TRBJ2-1): DTGVSQNPRHKITKRGQNVTFRCDPISEHNRLYWYRQTLGQGPEFLTYFQNEAQLEKSRLLSDRFSAERPKGSFSTLEIQRTEQGDSAMYLCASSLPGGWEQFFGPGTRLTVL.

This chain connects TRBV6-6 to TRBJ1-5; D may be TRBD1 (6 bases). The CDR3 runs to 15 residues. The germline CDR1 and CDR2 sequences are MNHNY and SVGAGI (reference sequence). Between the trimmed V and J ends, which lost 7 bases and 4 bases, there was a span of 17 bases. The CDR3 DNA follows: TGTGCCAGCACCCCCCGGGAAGGGGGAAATCAGCCCCAGCATTTT. Its translation is CASTPREGGNQPQHF.

V usage is TRBV20-1 and J usage is TRBJ1-3; no reliable D call. CDR1 and CDR2 from the germline V gene are DFQATT and SNEGSKA (reference sequence). Trimming removed 0 bases from V and 2 bases from J, with 14 bases in between. The CDR3 consists of 16 residues. CDR3 loop: CSARELGETPGNTIYF. The CDR3 DNA reads TGCAGTGCTAGAGAACTCGGAGAAACCCCTGGAAACACCATATATTTT.

The V and J genes are TRBV11-2 and TRBJ2-1; D tentatively fits TRBD1 or TRBD2 (5 bases each). Trimming took off 5 bases at V and 8 bases at J, with 16 bases between the two ends. Germline V gene data show CDR1 as SGHAT and CDR2 as FQNNGV. The length of the CDR3 is 14 residues. The CDR3 here is CASSDRDEGDEQFF. CDR3 DNA sequence: TGTGCCAGCAGCGACCGGGACGAGGGCGATGAGCAGTTCTTC.

The rearrangement links TRBV7-2 to TRBJ2-7; no definite D call. Trimming removed 10 bases at V and 2 bases at J, with 30 bases between. Germline lookup yields CDR1 SGHTA and CDR2 FQGNSA. The CDR3 extends over 18 amino acids. The CDR3 region has the DNA TGTGCCACCAGAGTTAACCCGGGCCCTCATTTTGGGGCCTACGAGCAGTACTTC. It translates to CATRVNPGPHFGAYEQYF. The entire variable domain, with the rest obtained from reference TRBV7-2 and TRBJ2-7, is as follows: GAGVSQSPSNKVTEKGKDVELRCDPISGHTALYWYRQSLGQGLEFLIYFQGNSAPDKSGLPSDRFSAERTGGSVSTLTIQRTQQEDSAVYLCATRVNPGPHFGAYEQYFGPGTRLTVT.

The chain joins TRBV27 to TRBJ2-2; TRBD2 matches at 9 bases. This CDR3 has 16 amino acids. Germline assignment: CDR1 MNHEY and CDR2 SMNVEV (reference sequence). Trimming took 7 bases from V and 0 from J; bases not matched to a gene: 6. The CDR3 coding sequence is TGTGCCAGCACCTATATAGCGGGAGCGAACACCGGGGAGCTGTTTTTT. Translation gives CASTYIAGANTGELFF.

CDR3 DNA: TGTGCCAGCAGCTCTTATGGGGGCCACGAGCAGTACTTC. Its translation: CASSSYGGHEQYF. V gene TRBV5-6 combines with J gene TRBJ2-7, with D possibly TRBD1 on 6 matching bases. Germline lookup yields CDR1 SGHDT and CDR2 YYEEEE. The CDR3 runs 13 residues. Trimming cost V 3 bases and J 5 bases, with 12 bases left between them.

This chain connects TRBV28 to TRBJ2-7, with D unclear. CDR1 is MDHEN and CDR2 is SYDVKM in the germline V gene. This CDR3 contains 12 residues. Deletions cut 5 bases from V and 2 bases from J, with 7 bases between. CDR3 in amino acids: CASSPVPYEQYF. In DNA, the CDR3 is TGTGCCAGCAGTCCCGTCCCCTACGAGCAGTACTTC.

V is TRBV7-2 and J is TRBJ2-3; D perhaps matches TRBD1 (6 bases). The germline V and J ends were trimmed by 5 bases and 3 bases, with 12 bases remaining between them. The CDR3 contains 14 residues. Germline CDR1 is SGHTA and CDR2 is FQGNSA. Written as DNA, the CDR3 is TGTGCCAGCAGCGACGTACAGGGTACAGATACGCAGTATTTT. This codes for CASSDVQGTDTQYF.

The chain has TRBV9 and TRBJ2-1; 7 bases line up with TRBD2. The J segment lost 0 bases and the V segment lost 5 bases, leaving 8 bases of the junction unmatched. Germline V CDR1 and CDR2: SGDLS, YYNGEE. This CDR3 comprises 16 residues. CDR3 sequence (DNA): TGTGCCAGCAGTGGACGTGGCGGGAGCTCCTACAATGAGCAGTTCTTC. It encodes CASSGRGGSSYNEQFF. The complete variable domain, with remaining parts taken from reference TRBV9 and TRBJ2-1, reads DSGVTQTPKHLITATGQRVTLRCSPRSGDLSVYWYQQSLDQGLQFLIQYYNGEERAKGNILERFSAQQFPDLHSELNLSSLELGDSALYFCASSGRGGSSYNEQFFGPGTRLTVL.

The chain links TRBV27 to TRBJ2-2; 8 nucleotides agree with TRBD2. V lost 1 base and J lost 2; bases outside the gene matches: 3. The CDR3 totals 16 residues. In germline, CDR1 is MNHEY, CDR2 SMNVEV (reference sequence). CDR3 protein: CASSLFSGINTGELFF. The CDR3 nucleotides read TGTGCCAGCAGTTTATTTAGCGGGATAAACACCGGGGAGCTGTTTTTT.

Concerning this clonotype: Since the CDR3 does not end with the conserved phenylalanine or tryptophan, this likely comes from a read error. V and J are TRBV3-1 and TRBJ2-3; D possibly corresponds to TRBD2 (6 bases). Germline V gives CDR1 LGHDT, CDR2 YNNKEL (reference sequence). Trimming cost V 0 bases and J 6 bases, with 16 bases left between them. The CDR3 consists of 16 residues. CDR3 region: CASSQETQGGPDTQYL. The CDR3 nucleotides are TGTGCCAGCAGCCAAGAGACTCAAGGAGGGCCGGATACGCAGTATCTT.

This chain uses TRBV25-1 with TRBJ2-3; possible D gene TRBD2, 5 bases. The germline gives CDR1 MGHDK, CDR2 SYGVNS. CDR3 length: 16 residues. V shed 2 bases and J shed 2 bases, with 14 bases lying between them. CDR3 residues: CASSEASGNHTDTQYF. CDR3 nucleotides: TGTGCCAGCAGTGAAGCAAGCGGTAACCACACAGATACGCAGTATTTT.

The chain links TRBV7-9 to TRBJ2-3; TRBD2 is a possible D gene (5 bases). The CDR3 loop spans 14 amino acids. Germline V lookup: CDR1 SEHNR, CDR2 FQNEAQ (reference sequence). Trimming shortened V by 8 bases and J by 1 base, and 13 bases separated the two germline ends. CDR3 sequence reads: CASRQTTGTDTQYF. DNA of the CDR3: TGTGCCAGCCGCCAGACTACCGGCACAGATACGCAGTATTTT.

This sequence joins TRBV28 and TRBJ2-2; D is unclear. Germline V lookup: CDR1 MDHEN, CDR2 SYDVKM. The V and J ends lost 3 bases and 13 bases respectively, with 12 bases between them. The CDR3 sequence is 12 residues long. This CDR3 reads CASSLDRGGLFF. The CDR3 region has the DNA TGTGCCAGCAGTTTGGACCGCGGCGGGCTGTTTTTT. Using reference TRBV28 and TRBJ2-2 for the parts outside the CDR3, the full variable domain is DVKVTQSSRYLVKRTGEKVFLECVQDMDHENMFWYRQDPGLGLRLIYFSYDVKMKEKGDIPEGYSVSREKKERFSLILESASTNQTSMYLCASSLDRGGLFFGEGSRLTVL.

The V and J genes are TRBV7-9 and TRBJ1-2; D might be TRBD1 (6 bases). V dropped 7 bases and J dropped 8 bases, with 14 bases sitting between them. This CDR3 spans 12 amino acids. Germline CDR1 SEHNR, CDR2 FQNEAQ (reference sequence). CDR3 nucleotide sequence: TGTGCCAGCATACAACAGGGAGGAGGCTACACCTTC. It is translated as CASIQQGGGYTF.

The chain carries TRBV30 and TRBJ2-3, with 9 bases lining up with TRBD2. Germline V gene lookup returns CDR1 GTSNPN and CDR2 SVGIG (reference sequence). CDR3 length: 14 residues. With V trimmed by 4 bases and J by 4 bases, 6 bases remained unmatched. The CDR3 protein is CAWKAGGRADTQYF. The CDR3 coding sequence is TGTGCCTGGAAGGCGGGAGGGCGGGCAGATACGCAGTATTTT.

The chain is built from TRBV27 and TRBJ2-5, with 14 bases identical to TRBD2. The CDR3 contains 16 residues. Trimming took 8 bases from V and 5 from J; bases not matched to a gene: 10. Germline-derived CDR1 and CDR2 are MNHEY and SMNVEV (reference sequence). The CDR3: CASSPGTSGRGETQYF. The CDR3 region has the DNA TGTGCCAGCTCTCCCGGGACTAGCGGGAGAGGTGAGACCCAGTACTTC.

The chain has TRBV19 and TRBJ1-2; the D gene is possibly TRBD1 (6 bases). The V and J ends lost 10 bases and 3 bases respectively, with 9 bases between them. The V gene's germline CDR1 is LNHDA and CDR2 SQIVND (reference sequence). The CDR3 extends over 11 amino acids. In nucleotides, the CDR3 is TGTGCCACGAGGACAGACTATGGCTACACCTTC. Protein product: CATRTDYGYTF.

The chain links TRBV9 to TRBJ2-6; unclear D gene. The CDR3 extends over 15 amino acids. V was cut by 3 bases and J by 0 bases, with 7 bases left in between. Germline values: CDR1 SGDLS, CDR2 YYNGEE. In DNA form, the CDR3 reads TGTGCCAGCAGCGGAAGCAGCTCTGGGGCCAACGTCCTGACTTTC. Translating it yields CASSGSSSGANVLTF.

The CDR3 here is CASSYLNEKLFF. The CDR3 DNA reads TGTGCCAGCAGTTATTTGAATGAAAAACTGTTTTTT. J is TRBJ1-4 and V is TRBV25-1, with unresolved D. Germline CDR1 reads MGHDK; CDR2 reads SYGVNS. This CDR3 is built from 12 residues. V lost 5 bases and J lost 5, with 6 bases in between.

The count of this clonotype is one. The CDR3 DNA reads as TGTGCCAGCAGCCCCATCGGACTAGCGGAGAACACCGGGGAGCTGTTTTTT. Encoded protein: CASSPIGLAENTGELFF. This chain joins TRBV7-3 and TRBJ2-2; 10 bases map to TRBD2. Germline V gives CDR1 SGHTA, CDR2 FQGTGA. This CDR3 is built from 17 residues. After removal of 5 bases from V and 1 base from J, the junction contained 7 bases not matched to a gene.

The CDR3 here is CSALPRTASSYNEQFF. The CDR3 DNA is TGCAGTGCCCTTCCCAGGACTGCAAGCTCCTACAATGAGCAGTTCTTC. This rearrangement joins TRBV20-1 to TRBJ2-1; tentatively, D is TRBD2 (5 bases). The CDR3 loop spans 16 amino acids. Trimming left V 6 bases short and J 0 bases short, with 18 bases between. Germline V lookup: CDR1 DFQATT, CDR2 SNEGSKA (reference sequence).

The V gene is TRBV11-2, the J gene TRBJ2-5, with TRBD1 identical over 7 bases. The CDR3 is 13 amino acids. Germline assignment: CDR1 SGHAT and CDR2 FQNNGV. After removal of 7 bases from V and 3 bases from J, the junction contained 5 bases not matched to a gene. CDR3 protein: CASNTGTEETQYF. The CDR3 DNA sequence: TGTGCCAGCAACACCGGGACAGAAGAGACCCAGTACTTC.

The V and J genes are TRBV19 and TRBJ1-1; D perhaps matches TRBD1 (6 bases). V lost 6 bases to trimming and J lost 0 bases, with 11 bases between them. Germline V lookup: CDR1 LNHDA, CDR2 SQIVND (reference sequence). This CDR3 contains 14 residues. The CDR3 spells CASRVGGLNTEAFF. The CDR3 coding sequence is TGTGCCAGTAGGGTGGGGGGGCTGAACACTGAAGCTTTCTTT.